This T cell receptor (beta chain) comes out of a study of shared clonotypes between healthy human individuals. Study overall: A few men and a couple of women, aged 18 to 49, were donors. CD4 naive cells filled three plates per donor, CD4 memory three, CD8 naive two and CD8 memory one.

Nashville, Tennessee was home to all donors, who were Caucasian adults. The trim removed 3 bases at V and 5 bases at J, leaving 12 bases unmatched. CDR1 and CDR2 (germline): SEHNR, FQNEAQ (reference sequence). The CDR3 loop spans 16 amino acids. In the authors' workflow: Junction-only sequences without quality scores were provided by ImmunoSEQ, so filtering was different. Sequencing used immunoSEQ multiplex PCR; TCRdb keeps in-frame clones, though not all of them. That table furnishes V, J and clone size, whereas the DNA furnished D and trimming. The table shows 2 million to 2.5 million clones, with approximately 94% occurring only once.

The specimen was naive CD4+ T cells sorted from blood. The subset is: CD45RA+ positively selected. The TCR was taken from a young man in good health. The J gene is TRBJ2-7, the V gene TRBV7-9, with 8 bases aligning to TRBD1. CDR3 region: CASSFPIRTGNHEQYF. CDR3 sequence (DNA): TGTGCCAGCAGCTTTCCGATTCGGACAGGGAACCACGAGCAGTACTTC. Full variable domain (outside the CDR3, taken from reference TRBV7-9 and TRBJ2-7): DTGVSQNPRHKITKRGQNVTFRCDPISEHNRLYWYRQTLGQGPEFLTYFQNEAQLEKSRLLSDRFSAERPKGSFSTLEIQRTEQGDSAMYLCASSFPIRTGNHEQYFGPGTRLTVT.